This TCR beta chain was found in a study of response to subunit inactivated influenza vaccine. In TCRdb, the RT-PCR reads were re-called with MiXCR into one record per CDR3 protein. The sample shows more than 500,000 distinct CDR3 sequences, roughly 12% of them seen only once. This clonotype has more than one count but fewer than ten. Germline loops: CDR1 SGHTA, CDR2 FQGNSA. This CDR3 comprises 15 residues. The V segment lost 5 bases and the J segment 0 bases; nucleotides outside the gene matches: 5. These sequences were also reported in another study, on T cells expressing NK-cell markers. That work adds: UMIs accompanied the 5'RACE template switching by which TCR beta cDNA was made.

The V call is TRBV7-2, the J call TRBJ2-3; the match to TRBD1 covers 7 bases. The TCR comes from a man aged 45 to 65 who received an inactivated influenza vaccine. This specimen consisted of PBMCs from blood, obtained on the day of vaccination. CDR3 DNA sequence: TGTGCCAGCAGCCCCACAGGGGTTAGCACAGATACGCAGTATTTT. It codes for CASSPTGVSTDTQYF. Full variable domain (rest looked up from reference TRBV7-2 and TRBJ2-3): GAGVSQSPSNKVTEKGKDVELRCDPISGHTALYWYRQSLGQGLEFLIYFQGNSAPDKSGLPSDRFSAERTGGSVSTLTIQRTQQEDSAVYLCASSPTGVSTDTQYFGPGTRLTVL.